In its sample, the clone carrying this TCR beta chain was seen a few times. Looked up from germline, CDR1 is SGHTA and CDR2 is FQGNSA. The CDR3 is made up of 14 amino acids. The V segment lost 5 bases and the J segment 3 bases; nucleotides outside the gene matches: 4. TCRdb recomputed calls from the 5' RACE reads with MiXCR, one row per CDR3 protein. The sample lists about 470,000 distinct CDR3 sequences; around a sixth were seen once. The data were taken from a study of T-cell memory formation after mild COVID-19. The sequenced sample was PBMCs or a T cell subset sorted from them (not recorded which). This TCR was recovered from an adult woman who had mild COVID-19 (a few samples of this study predate the infection). Cell type and time point are not known. The J gene is TRBJ2-7, the V gene TRBV7-2; TRBD1 agrees at 10 bases. CDR3 protein: CASSLTGGIYEQYF. In nucleotides, the CDR3 is TGTGCCAGCAGCCTGACAGGGGGCATCTACGAGCAGTACTTC. Looking up the rest from reference TRBV7-2 and TRBJ2-7 gives the full variable domain: GAGVSQSPSNKVTEKGKDVELRCDPISGHTALYWYRQSLGQGLEFLIYFQGNSAPDKSGLPSDRFSAERTGGSVSTLTIQRTQQEDSAVYLCASSLTGGIYEQYFGPGTRLTVT.